This T cell receptor (beta chain) comes out of a study of cytomegalovirus exposure and HLA in healthy donors. Study results and limitations: Analysis was carried out at a later point, and it linked a missense DCLRE1C variant to TCR beta V- and J-gene trimming.

The V and J ends lost 3 bases and 3 bases, in that order; junction bases with no gene match: 9. Germline-derived CDR1 and CDR2 are SGHAT and FQNNGV. The CDR3 length is 16 residues. This clone was detected only once. Antigen: not known. Primers: 60 Vbeta forward and 13 Jbeta reverse. The protocol was immunoSEQ multiplex PCR, while the TCRdb copy is restricted to in-frame clones and leaves out a portion. The table has 300,000 or so clones, 80% to 90% seen once. Sequencing was done on a sample of PBMCs. This chain joins TRBV11-2 and TRBJ2-7; 9 bases align to TRBD2. The sequence was obtained from a woman in her thirties or forties in good health and CMV-seropositive. The chain's CDR3 is CASSFQGLAGVYEQYF. The CDR3 DNA reads as TGTGCCAGCAGCTTTCAGGGTTTAGCGGGAGTCTACGAGCAGTACTTC.